These 9 T cell receptor beta chains were sequenced from one sample in a study of human T cells and chemical hapten exposure. Indicated time point: pre-sensitization, week 0. Treatment described: therapeutic diphenylcyclopropenone sensitization with weekly scalp DPC. MiXCR, run by TCRdb on the RACE reads, gives a single entry per CDR3 protein. The repertoire holds 30,000 to 40,000 distinct CDR3 sequences, with approximately 7.6% as singletons. The material sequenced was whole blood, taken in connection with sensitization to the hapten diphenylcyclopropenone (DPC). The source is a woman aged 50 to 60 with alopecia areata. Some clones in this sample may be carry-over from other donors' samples.

This chain links TRBV4-1 with TRBJ2-3; 8 nucleotides align to TRBD2. The CDR3 extends over 15 amino acids. V dropped 6 bases and J dropped 9; count of bases not matched to a gene: 14. CDR1 is MGHRA and CDR2 is YSYEKL in the germline V gene. As DNA, the CDR3 is TGCGCCAGCAGTCAGACCGGGACTAGTAGTGACACGCAGTATTTT. It yields the protein CASSQTGTSSDTQYF.

This clonotype showed up just a few times. J is TRBJ2-1 and V is TRBV6-2 or TRBV6-3; TRBD1 matches at 7 bases. J gave up 10 bases and V 4 bases, and 4 bases lay outside the gene matches. This CDR3 is built from 12 residues. CDR1 MNHEY and CDR2 SVGEGT come from the germline V gene. The CDR3 reads CASSSQGWEQFF. The CDR3 DNA is TGTGCCAGCAGTTCACAGGGGTGGGAGCAGTTCTTC.

The gene calls are TRBV12-5 and TRBJ1-3, with unresolved D. Germline-derived CDR1 and CDR2 are LGHNT and FRNRAP. The CDR3 has 13 residues. The ends were cut back, 6 bases at V and 4 bases at J, with 10 bases in the middle. DNA of the CDR3: TGTGCTAGTGGGGAACTTCAGGGAAACACCATATATTTT. This codes for CASGELQGNTIYF.

The table lists this clonotype with many counts. The chain employs TRBV29-1 and TRBJ2-5; unclear D gene. Germline V gene data show CDR1 as SQVTM and CDR2 as ANQGSEA. V was cut by 2 bases and J by 5 bases, with 9 bases left in between. This CDR3 is built from 12 residues. In DNA, the CDR3 is TGCAGCGTTGAAACCCCCGCTGAGACCCAGTACTTC. Translating gives CSVETPAETQYF.

The chain joins TRBV5-1 to TRBJ1-2; D is unresolved. CDR3 length: 13 residues. The germline V gene encodes CDR1 SGHRS and CDR2 YFSETQ. V was pared by 0 bases and J by 2 bases, with 5 bases between. The CDR3 sequence: CASSLASNYGYTF. The CDR3 bases are TGCGCCAGCAGCTTGGCTTCCAACTATGGCTACACCTTC.

Within the sample, this clonotype is medium-sized (0.01 to 0.1%). The chain links TRBV5-1 to TRBJ2-7; D is possibly TRBD2 (5 bases). Trimming stripped 1 base from V and 0 bases from J, with 14 bases between. Germline assignment: CDR1 SGHRS and CDR2 YFSETQ. The CDR3 has 16 amino acids. CDR3 sequence: CASSLRVGLSSYEQYF. The CDR3 DNA reads as TGCGCCAGCAGCTTGAGAGTCGGACTGAGCTCCTACGAGCAGTACTTC.

The chain recombines TRBV3-1 with TRBJ2-1; D is perhaps TRBD1 or TRBD2 (11 bases each). There are 24 residues in the CDR3. Germline V gives CDR1 LGHDT, CDR2 YNNKEL (reference sequence). V gave up 4 bases and J gave up 1 base, with 38 bases separating them. The CDR3, as DNA: TGTGCCAGCAGCCTCACCGGGGACAGGGGGTACCTTAGCGGGAGGGCCGGATCCTACAATGAGCAGTTCTTC. Translating gives CASSLTGDRGYLSGRAGSYNEQFF.

This clonotype was seen many times. The chain links TRBV10-2 to TRBJ2-7; D not resolved. The CDR3 is 13 amino acids. The germline V gene encodes CDR1 WSHSY and CDR2 SAAADI. The V end was cut by 4 bases, the J end by 4 bases, with 11 bases between. The DNA of the CDR3 is TGCGCCAGCAGTGGAACACGCGATTACGAGCAGTACTTC. The encoded protein is CASSGTRDYEQYF.

This clonotype was seen only a few times. The V gene is TRBV7-9, the J gene TRBJ2-1; D gene unclear. Germline CDR1 and CDR2: SEHNR and FQNEAQ (reference sequence). Trimming removed 0 bases from V and 10 bases from J, with 4 bases in between. This CDR3 is built from 11 residues. CDR3 sequence (DNA): TGTGCCAGCAGCTTAGCGGGGGAGCAGTTCTTC. Protein product: CASSLAGEQFF.